The 25 T cell receptor beta chains below all came from one sample that was sequenced in a study of beta chain features in type 1 diabetes. General study findings and limits: TCRB CDR3s from Type 1 diabetes patients were moderately but significantly shorter in all four CD4+ subsets.

The isolated RNA, all of it, was reverse transcribed, so expressed TCRB transcripts were what got sequenced. Repertoires were generated with immunoSEQ multiplex PCR, while TCRdb's copy carries only in-frame clones and drops some. Of 300,000 to 350,000 clones listed, around 9.3% were seen once; the top ten hold roughly 1%. These receptors have no identified antigens. The sequenced material came from central memory CD4+ T cells from blood. The source is a man younger than 45 with type 1 diabetes.

The chain employs TRBV28 and TRBJ1-6; 7 nucleotides agree with TRBD1. CDR1 and CDR2 (germline): MDHEN, SYDVKM. Losses at the gene ends were 2 bases for V and 14 bases for J; bases not matched to a gene: 6. This CDR3 comprises 13 residues. The CDR3: CASSLITGESLHF. The CDR3 DNA is TGTGCCAGCAGTTTAATTACAGGGGAATCCCTCCACTTT.

This clone came up a few times. The chain recombines TRBV5-4 with TRBJ2-6; TRBD1 aligns across 10 bases. V shed 0 bases and J 0 bases; nucleotides not matched to a gene: 0. Germline-derived CDR1 and CDR2 are SGHNT and YYREEE (reference sequence). This CDR3 is 17 amino acids long. The CDR3 here is CASSLGQGASGANVLTF. Here the CDR3 DNA reads TGTGCCAGCAGCTTGGGACAGGGGGCCTCTGGGGCCAACGTCCTGACTTTC.

A remark on this clone: Other DNA sequences of this sample code for an identical CDR3. The V gene is TRBV7-2, the J gene TRBJ1-5; 8 bases align to TRBD1. Germline V CDR1 and CDR2: SGHTA, FQGNSA. Trimming removed 5 bases from V and 0 bases from J; junction bases left unmatched: 12. The CDR3 has 18 amino acids. CDR3 protein: CASSLSGQGVYSNQPQHF. In DNA, the CDR3 is TGTGCCAGCAGCCTGTCCGGACAGGGAGTTTATAGCAATCAGCCCCAGCATTTT.

This clone has more than one count but fewer than ten. The chain has TRBV7-2 and TRBJ1-1; unclear D gene. The CDR3 length is 14 residues. CDR1 is SGHTA and CDR2 is FQGNSA in the germline V gene. Trimming took off 2 bases at V and 3 bases at J, with 10 bases between the two ends. The CDR3 coding sequence is TGTGCCAGCAGCTTACGGGCGGTAGACACTGAAGCTTTCTTT. It translates to CASSLRAVDTEAFF.

The chain employs TRBV7-2 and TRBJ2-5; 10 bases map to TRBD1. V trimming: 5 bases; J trimming: 1 base; junction bases outside the gene matches: 4. The CDR3 extends over 15 amino acids. Germline CDR1 reads SGHTA; CDR2 reads FQGNSA. DNA of the CDR3: TGTGCCAGCAGCGGACAGGGGGGGATCCAAGAGACCCAGTACTTC. It codes for CASSGQGGIQETQYF. The whole variable domain, remainder taken from reference TRBV7-2 and TRBJ2-5, is GAGVSQSPSNKVTEKGKDVELRCDPISGHTALYWYRQSLGQGLEFLIYFQGNSAPDKSGLPSDRFSAERTGGSVSTLTIQRTQQEDSAVYLCASSGQGGIQETQYFGPGTRLLVL.

V is TRBV9 and J is TRBJ2-5; tentatively, D is TRBD2 (7 bases). The length of the CDR3 is 14 residues. V lost 3 bases and J lost 10, with 19 bases in between. Germline CDR1 reads SGDLS; CDR2 reads YYNGEE. CDR3 loop: CASSAQREGGNQYF. CDR3 in DNA: TGTGCCAGCAGCGCCCAGAGGGAGGGGGGGAACCAGTACTTC.

V and J are TRBV27 and TRBJ2-7; possibly TRBD2 for D (6 bases). With 2 bases removed from V and 6 bases from J, the gap between germline ends came to 8 bases. Looked up from germline, CDR1 is MNHEY and CDR2 is SMNVEV (reference sequence). This CDR3 contains 12 residues. CDR3 residues: CASSLPGVEQYF. CDR3 coding DNA: TGTGCCAGCAGTTTACCGGGGGTCGAGCAGTACTTC.

The chain employs TRBV2 and TRBJ1-4; D call uncertain. Germline assignment: CDR1 SNHLY and CDR2 FYNNEI. The CDR3 is made up of 11 amino acids. V was pared by 4 bases and J by 8 bases, with 5 bases between. As DNA, the CDR3 is TGTGCCAGCAGTGTCTTAGAAAAACTGTTTTTT. Residues: CASSVLEKLFF.

V and J are TRBV5-1 and TRBJ1-5, with D hard to call. The V end lost 0 bases, the J end lost 5 bases, and 6 bases lay between the germline ends. Per the germline V gene, CDR1 is SGHRS and CDR2 is YFSETQ. The CDR3 consists of 13 residues. The CDR3 DNA follows: TGCGCCAGCAGCTTGGGGGCGGATCAGCCCCAGCATTTT. This codes for CASSLGADQPQHF.

This clone occurred many times. J is TRBJ2-1 and V is TRBV6-1, with 7 bases identical to TRBD1. The CDR3 totals 17 residues. Germline V gene lookup returns CDR1 MNHNS and CDR2 SASEGT. The trim removed 2 bases at V and 12 bases at J, leaving 19 bases unmatched. The CDR3 is CASSELGRQGSLQGQFF. The CDR3 coding sequence is TGTGCCAGCAGTGAACTAGGTCGACAGGGCTCGCTACAAGGGCAGTTCTTC.

This chain joins TRBV7-2 and TRBJ2-1; either TRBD1 or TRBD2 may supply D (5 bases each). Germline V gives CDR1 SGHTA, CDR2 FQGNSA. V was trimmed by 1 base and J by 4 bases, leaving 14 bases between them. This CDR3 region has 16 residues. The CDR3 spells CASSLVVGDLYNEQFF. The CDR3 nucleotides are TGTGCCAGCAGCTTAGTCGTGGGGGACCTATACAATGAGCAGTTCTTC.

The chain links TRBV7-2 to TRBJ1-1, with D perhaps TRBD1 (5 bases). V was cut by 1 base and J by 0 bases, with 9 bases left in between. The CDR3 spans 15 residues. Germline CDR1 is SGHTA and CDR2 is FQGNSA. CDR3 in amino acids: CASSLGPGLNTEAFF. The CDR3 bases are TGTGCCAGCAGCTTAGGTCCGGGACTGAACACTGAAGCTTTCTTT.

This clone turned up a few times. This CDR3 is also generated by other DNA sequences in the sample. The rearrangement links TRBV19 to TRBJ2-7; 9 bases line up with TRBD2. This CDR3 spans 14 amino acids. Trimming took 3 bases from V and 2 from J; bases not matched to a gene: 2. CDR1 and CDR2 from the germline V gene are LNHDA and SQIVND (reference sequence). The CDR3 protein is CASSIQRGAYEQYF. The CDR3 DNA is TGTGCCAGTAGTATCCAGCGGGGGGCCTACGAGCAGTACTTC.

The gene calls are TRBV11-2 and TRBJ1-6; a possible D gene is TRBD1 (5 bases). CDR3 length: 15 amino acids. Germline CDR1 SGHAT, CDR2 FQNNGV. Trimming shortened V by 2 bases and J by 5 bases, and 10 bases separated the two germline ends. CDR3 loop: CASSLQGGDNSPLHF. CDR3 bases: TGTGCCAGCAGCTTACAGGGTGGGGATAATTCACCCCTCCACTTT.

The chain recombines TRBV6-5 with TRBJ1-2; D is unresolved. The CDR3 has 14 amino acids. Germline V gives CDR1 MNHEY, CDR2 SVGAGI. Trimming removed 0 bases from V and 4 bases from J, with 9 bases in between. The CDR3 nucleotides are TGTGCCAGCAGTTACTCGCCAGCCATCTATGGCTACACCTTC. Translation gives CASSYSPAIYGYTF.

This clone has just a few counts. The J gene is TRBJ1-1, the V gene TRBV12-5; D is unclear. CDR1 is LGHNT and CDR2 is FRNRAP in the germline V gene. Deletions cut 1 base from V and 4 bases from J, with 7 bases between. The CDR3 covers 13 residues. The CDR3 DNA follows: TGTGCTAGTGGTTTGGATCGAAGCACTGAAGCTTTCTTT. Its translation: CASGLDRSTEAFF.

This clone was detected only a few times. The CDR3 loop reads CASSKTGTGGGSTDTQYF. CDR3 DNA: TGTGCCAGCAGTAAAACCGGGACAGGGGGCGGAAGCACAGATACGCAGTATTTT. V and J are TRBV28 and TRBJ2-3; TRBD1 aligns across 12 bases. Germline values: CDR1 MDHEN, CDR2 SYDVKM. The CDR3 runs to 18 residues. With V trimmed by 5 bases and J by 0 bases, 9 bases remained unmatched. Drawing the rest from reference TRBV28 and TRBJ2-3, the complete variable domain is DVKVTQSSRYLVKRTGEKVFLECVQDMDHENMFWYRQDPGLGLRLIYFSYDVKMKEKGDIPEGYSVSREKKERFSLILESASTNQTSMYLCASSKTGTGGGSTDTQYFGPGTRLTVL.

The chain recombines TRBV2 with TRBJ1-6, with D unresolved. Trimming left V 0 bases short and J 10 bases short, with 10 bases between. CDR1 and CDR2 from the germline V gene are SNHLY and FYNNEI. There are 14 residues in the CDR3. The DNA of the CDR3 is TGTGCCAGCAGTGAAGCGTCCAGCAGATCACCCCTCCACTTT. This codes for CASSEASSRSPLHF.

There are many counts of this clone. The rearrangement joins TRBV27 to TRBJ1-3, with D perhaps matching TRBD1 (5 bases). V shed 4 bases and J shed 0 bases, with 13 bases lying between them. CDR3 size: 16 residues. The germline CDR1 and CDR2 sequences are MNHEY and SMNVEV (reference sequence). The CDR3: CASSSGTSLSGNTIYF. The CDR3, as DNA: TGTGCCAGCAGTTCCGGGACTTCCCTCTCTGGAAACACCATATATTTT.

This clone was seen repeatedly, ten times or more. This chain connects TRBV2 to TRBJ1-2; D gene ambiguous. CDR1 and CDR2 (germline): SNHLY, FYNNEI. V shed 1 base and J shed 4 bases, with 10 bases lying between them. There are 14 residues in the CDR3. The CDR3 reads CASSEVLASYGYTF. CDR3 DNA: TGTGCCAGCAGTGAAGTTCTGGCAAGCTATGGCTACACCTTC. The whole variable domain, filled in from reference TRBV2 and TRBJ1-2, reads EPEVTQTPSHQVTQMGQEVILRCVPISNHLYFYWYRQILGQKVEFLVSFYNNEISEKSEIFDDQFSVERPDGSNFTLKIRSTKLEDSAMYFCASSEVLASYGYTFGSGTRLTVV.

This clone has just a few counts. The V call is TRBV5-4, the J call TRBJ2-3; 11 nucleotides agree with TRBD1. Germline V gene sequence: CDR1 SGHNT, CDR2 YYREEE (reference sequence). This CDR3 comprises 14 residues. V was clipped by 4 bases and J by 4 bases; unmatched bases: 2. DNA for the CDR3: TGTGCCAGCAGCGGGGACAGGGGGGCAGATACGCAGTATTTT. Its protein is CASSGDRGADTQYF.

This clone has only a few counts. This chain uses TRBV7-2 with TRBJ2-4, with D possibly being TRBD1 or TRBD2 (5 bases each). V gave up 4 bases and J gave up 7 bases, with 11 bases separating them. CDR3 length: 13 residues. Germline lookup yields CDR1 SGHTA and CDR2 FQGNSA. The CDR3 protein is CASSSGPGNIQYF. The CDR3 DNA reads as TGTGCCAGCAGCTCGGGACCGGGGAACATTCAGTACTTC.

This clone was detected ten times or more. The sample contains more than one DNA sequence encoding this CDR3. The chain employs TRBV9 and TRBJ1-6; possible D gene TRBD1, 5 bases. Germline lookup yields CDR1 SGDLS and CDR2 YYNGEE. CDR3 size: 14 residues. V shed 1 base and J shed 7 bases, with 9 bases lying between them. The CDR3 nucleotides are TGTGCCAGCAGCGTATCAGGGACCAATTCACCCCTCCACTTT. Amino acids: CASSVSGTNSPLHF.

This clone was counted a few times. The chain employs TRBV7-2 and TRBJ2-1; no reliable D call. V shed 0 bases and J shed 8 bases, with 8 bases lying between them. Germline-derived CDR1 and CDR2 are SGHTA and FQGNSA. The CDR3 is made up of 13 amino acids. CDR3 in amino acids: CASSLAGYDEQFF. DNA of the CDR3: TGTGCCAGCAGCTTAGCGGGGTACGATGAGCAGTTCTTC.

This clone was detected only a few times. The V and J genes are TRBV5-6 and TRBJ1-1; D perhaps matches TRBD1 (5 bases). This CDR3 comprises 13 residues. Per germline, CDR1 SGHDT and CDR2 YYEEEE. Trimming removed 2 bases from V and 4 bases from J, with 9 bases in between. The CDR3 DNA follows: TGTGCCAGCAGCTTCGCGAGGGGCACTGAAGCTTTCTTT. Translating it yields CASSFARGTEAFF.